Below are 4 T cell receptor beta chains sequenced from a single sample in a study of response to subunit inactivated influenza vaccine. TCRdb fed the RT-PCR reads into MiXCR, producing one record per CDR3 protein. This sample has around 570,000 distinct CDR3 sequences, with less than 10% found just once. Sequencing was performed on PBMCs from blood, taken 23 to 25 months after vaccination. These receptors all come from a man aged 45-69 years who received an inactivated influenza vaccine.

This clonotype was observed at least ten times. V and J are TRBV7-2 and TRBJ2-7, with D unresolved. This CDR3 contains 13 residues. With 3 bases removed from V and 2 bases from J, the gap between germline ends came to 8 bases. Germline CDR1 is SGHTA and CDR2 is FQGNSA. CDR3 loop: CASSFTPTYEQYF. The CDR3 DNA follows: TGTGCCAGCAGCTTTACCCCTACCTACGAGCAGTACTTC.

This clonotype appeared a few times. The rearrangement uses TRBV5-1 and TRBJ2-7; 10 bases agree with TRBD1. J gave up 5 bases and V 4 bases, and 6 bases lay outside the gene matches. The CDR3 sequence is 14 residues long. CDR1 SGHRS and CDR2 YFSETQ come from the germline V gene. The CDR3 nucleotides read TGCGCCAGCAGCGTGGACAGGGGGTATGACGAGCAGTACTTC. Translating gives CASSVDRGYDEQYF.

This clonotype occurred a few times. The CDR3 loop is CASSQEERPNEQYF. The CDR3 DNA is TGCGCCAGCAGCCAAGAAGAGCGTCCCAACGAGCAGTACTTC. The chain combines TRBV4-1 with TRBJ2-7; D unresolved. The CDR3 sequence is 14 residues long. The ends were cut back, 0 bases at V and 5 bases at J, with 11 bases in the middle. CDR1 is MGHRA and CDR2 is YSYEKL in the germline V gene.

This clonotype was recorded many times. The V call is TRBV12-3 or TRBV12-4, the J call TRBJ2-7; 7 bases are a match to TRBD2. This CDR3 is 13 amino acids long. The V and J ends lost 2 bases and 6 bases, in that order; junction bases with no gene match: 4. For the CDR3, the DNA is TGTGCCAGCAGTTTACGGGAGGCCGTCGAGCAGTACTTC. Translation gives CASSLREAVEQYF.